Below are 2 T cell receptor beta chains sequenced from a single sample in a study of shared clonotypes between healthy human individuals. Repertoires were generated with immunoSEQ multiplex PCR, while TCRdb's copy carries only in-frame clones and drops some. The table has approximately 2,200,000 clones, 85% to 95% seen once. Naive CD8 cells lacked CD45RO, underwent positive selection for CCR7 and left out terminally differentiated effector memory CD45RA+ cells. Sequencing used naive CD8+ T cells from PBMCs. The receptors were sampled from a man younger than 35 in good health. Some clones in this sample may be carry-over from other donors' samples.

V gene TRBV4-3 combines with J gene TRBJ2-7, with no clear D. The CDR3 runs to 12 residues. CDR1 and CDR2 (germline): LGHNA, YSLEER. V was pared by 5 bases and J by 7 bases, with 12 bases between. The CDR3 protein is CASSSRLGEQYF. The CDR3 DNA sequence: TGCGCCAGCAGCTCCCGACTGGGAGAGCAGTACTTC.

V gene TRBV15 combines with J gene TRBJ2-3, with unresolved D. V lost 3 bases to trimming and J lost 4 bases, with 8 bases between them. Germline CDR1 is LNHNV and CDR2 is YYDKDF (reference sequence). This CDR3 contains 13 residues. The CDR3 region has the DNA TGTGCCACCAGCAGGATAGGCTCAGATACGCAGTATTTT. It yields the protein CATSRIGSDTQYF.